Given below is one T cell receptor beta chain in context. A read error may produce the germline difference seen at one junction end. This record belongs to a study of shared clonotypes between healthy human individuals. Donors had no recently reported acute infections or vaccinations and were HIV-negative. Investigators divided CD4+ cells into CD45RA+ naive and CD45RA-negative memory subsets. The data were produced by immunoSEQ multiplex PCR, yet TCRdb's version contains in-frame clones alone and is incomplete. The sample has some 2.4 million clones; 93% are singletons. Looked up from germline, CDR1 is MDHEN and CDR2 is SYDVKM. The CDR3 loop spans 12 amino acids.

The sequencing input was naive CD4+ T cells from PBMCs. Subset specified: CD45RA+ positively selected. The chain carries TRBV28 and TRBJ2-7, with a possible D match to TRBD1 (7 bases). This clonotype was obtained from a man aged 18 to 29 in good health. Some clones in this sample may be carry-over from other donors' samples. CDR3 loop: CASSGRTGLLHF. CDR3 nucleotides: TGTGCCAGCAGTGGGAGGACAGGCCTACTCCACTTC.